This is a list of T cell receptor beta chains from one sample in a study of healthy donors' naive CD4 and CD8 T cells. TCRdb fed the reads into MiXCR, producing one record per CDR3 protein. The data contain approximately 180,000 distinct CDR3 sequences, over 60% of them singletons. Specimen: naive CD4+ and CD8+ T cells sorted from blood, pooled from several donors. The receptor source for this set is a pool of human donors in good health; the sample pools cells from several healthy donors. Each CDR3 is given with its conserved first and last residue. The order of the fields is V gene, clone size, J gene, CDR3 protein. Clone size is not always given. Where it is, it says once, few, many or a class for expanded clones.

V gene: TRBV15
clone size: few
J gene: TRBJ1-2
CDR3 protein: CATSRATGGYGYTF

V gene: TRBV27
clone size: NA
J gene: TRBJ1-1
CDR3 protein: CASSLPGGRGKAFF

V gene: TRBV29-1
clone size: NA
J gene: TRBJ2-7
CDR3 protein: CSDPRGSDEQYF

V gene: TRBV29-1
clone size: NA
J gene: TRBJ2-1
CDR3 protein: CSAHLHRASSYNEQFF

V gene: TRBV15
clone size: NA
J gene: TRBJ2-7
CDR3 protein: CATSTRQGFVEQYF

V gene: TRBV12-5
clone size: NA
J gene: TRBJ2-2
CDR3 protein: CASGSPGTGATGELFF

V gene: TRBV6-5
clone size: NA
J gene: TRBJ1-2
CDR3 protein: CASSYSGTAIANYGYTF

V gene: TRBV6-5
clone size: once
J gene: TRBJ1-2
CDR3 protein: CASSYSPGGRTYTF

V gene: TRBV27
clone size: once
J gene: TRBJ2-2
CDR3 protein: CASSFLAGLGGELFF

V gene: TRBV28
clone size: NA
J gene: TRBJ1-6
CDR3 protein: CASGVINNSPLHF

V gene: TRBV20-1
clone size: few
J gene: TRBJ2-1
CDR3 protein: CSAGQGNRVDEQFF

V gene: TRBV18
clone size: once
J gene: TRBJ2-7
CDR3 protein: CASSTTGGAEYEQYF

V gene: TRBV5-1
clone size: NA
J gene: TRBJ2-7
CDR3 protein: CASSSGTNPYEQYF

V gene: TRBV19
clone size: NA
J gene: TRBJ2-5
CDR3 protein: CASSISGIETQYF